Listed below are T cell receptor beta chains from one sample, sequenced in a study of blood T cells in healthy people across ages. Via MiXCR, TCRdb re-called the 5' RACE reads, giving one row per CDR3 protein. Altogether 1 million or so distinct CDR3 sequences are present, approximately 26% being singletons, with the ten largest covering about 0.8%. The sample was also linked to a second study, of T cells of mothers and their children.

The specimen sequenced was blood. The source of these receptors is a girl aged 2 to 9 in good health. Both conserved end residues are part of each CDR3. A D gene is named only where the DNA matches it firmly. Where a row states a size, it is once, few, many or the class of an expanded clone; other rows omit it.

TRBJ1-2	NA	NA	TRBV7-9	CASSPGTLANYGYTF	TGTGCCAGCAGCCCCGGGACTTTAGCTAACTATGGCTACACCTTC
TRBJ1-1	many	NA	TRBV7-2	CASSLLGGTEAFF	TGTGCCAGCAGCTTGTTGGGAGGGACTGAAGCTTTCTTT
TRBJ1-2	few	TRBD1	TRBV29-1	CSVLTGMGGYTF	TGCAGCGTACTGACAGGGATGGGCGGCTACACCTTC
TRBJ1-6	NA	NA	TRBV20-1	CSARVQITINSPLHF	TGCAGTGCTAGAGTACAGATTACTATTAATTCGCCCCTCCACTTT
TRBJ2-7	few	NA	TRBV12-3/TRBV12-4	CASTNDRNYEQYF	TGTGCCAGCACCAACGACAGGAACTACGAGCAGTACTTC
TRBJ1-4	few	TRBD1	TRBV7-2	CASSLGTGRGEKLFF	TGTGCCAGCAGCTTGGGGACAGGGAGAGGCGAAAAACTGTTTTTT
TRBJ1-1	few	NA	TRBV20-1	CSAPEQATGEAFF	TGCAGTGCTCCAGAGCAGGCCACCGGAGAAGCTTTCTTT
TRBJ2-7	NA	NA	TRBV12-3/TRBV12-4	CASSHPGGGPIYEQYF	TGTGCCAGCAGCCACCCCGGGGGCGGGCCCATCTACGAGCAGTACTTC
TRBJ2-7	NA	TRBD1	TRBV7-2	CASSPRRQGGSYEQYF	TGTGCCAGCAGCCCCCGACGACAGGGTGGGTCCTACGAGCAGTACTTC
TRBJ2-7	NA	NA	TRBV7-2	CASSSTLSEQYF	TGTGCCAGCAGTTCCACCCTTAGCGAGCAGTACTTC
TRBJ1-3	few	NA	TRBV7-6	CASSLDTGMDGNTIYF	TGTGCCAGCAGCTTAGATACTGGGATGGATGGAAACACCATATATTTT
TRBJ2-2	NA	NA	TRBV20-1	CSARAPPTGHSGELFF	TGCAGTGCTAGAGCCCCTCCGACGGGTCATAGCGGGGAGCTGTTTTTT
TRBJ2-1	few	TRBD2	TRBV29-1	CSAVGLAGYNEQFF	TGCAGCGCCGTGGGACTAGCGGGGTACAATGAGCAGTTCTTC
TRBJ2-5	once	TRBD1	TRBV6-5	CASSPPGTGFKTQYF	TGTGCCAGCAGCCCCCCGGGGACAGGGTTTAAGACCCAGTACTTC
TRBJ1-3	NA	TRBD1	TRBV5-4	CASRQDRGDTIYF	TGTGCCAGCAGACAAGACAGGGGGGACACCATATATTTT
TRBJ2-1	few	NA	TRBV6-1	CASSDLGKSYNEQFF	TGTGCCAGCAGTGACTTAGGGAAATCCTACAATGAGCAGTTCTTC
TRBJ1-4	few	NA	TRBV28	CASSPNLNNEKLFF	TGTGCCAGCAGCCCGAACTTAAATAATGAAAAACTGTTTTTT
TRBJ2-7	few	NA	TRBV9	CASSVQGGAPYEQYF	TGTGCCAGCAGCGTTCAAGGAGGGGCCCCCTACGAGCAGTACTTC
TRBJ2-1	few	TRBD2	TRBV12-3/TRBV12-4	CASREREGPNEQFF	TGTGCCAGCAGGGAGCGGGAGGGGCCCAATGAGCAGTTCTTC
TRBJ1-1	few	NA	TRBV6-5	CASSSAVNTEAFF	TGTGCCAGCAGTTCCGCAGTGAACACTGAAGCTTTCTTT
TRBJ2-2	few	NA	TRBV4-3	CASSQNMYISGELFF	TGCGCCAGCAGCCAAAACATGTACATCTCCGGGGAGCTGTTTTTT
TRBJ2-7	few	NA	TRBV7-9	CASSLEGVYEQYF	TGTGCCAGCAGCTTAGAGGGGGTCTACGAGCAGTACTTC
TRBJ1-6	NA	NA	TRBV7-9	CASSLDGIHNSPLHF	TGTGCCAGCAGCCTGGACGGGATACACAATTCACCCCTCCACTTT
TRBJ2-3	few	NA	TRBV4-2	CASSQGPAPSTDTQYF	TGTGCCAGCAGCCAGGGACCCGCCCCTAGCACAGATACGCAGTATTTT
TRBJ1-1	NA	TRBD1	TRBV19	CASSIAATGDPFGAEAFF	TGTGCCAGTAGTATAGCCGCGACAGGGGACCCTTTTGGGGCTGAAGCCTTCTTT